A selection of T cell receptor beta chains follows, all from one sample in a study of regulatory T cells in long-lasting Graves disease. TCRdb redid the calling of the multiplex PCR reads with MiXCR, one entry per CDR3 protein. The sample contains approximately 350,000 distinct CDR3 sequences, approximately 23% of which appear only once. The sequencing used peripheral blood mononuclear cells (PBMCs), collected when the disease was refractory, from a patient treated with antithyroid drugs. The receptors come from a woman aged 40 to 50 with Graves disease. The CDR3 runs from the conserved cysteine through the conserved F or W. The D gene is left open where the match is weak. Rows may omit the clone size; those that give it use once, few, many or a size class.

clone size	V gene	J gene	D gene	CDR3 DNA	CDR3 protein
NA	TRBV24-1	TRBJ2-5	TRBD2	TGTGCCACCAGTGATCAGGGACTAGCGGGTCGGCAAGAGACCCAGTACTTC	CATSDQGLAGRQETQYF
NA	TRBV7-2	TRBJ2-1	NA	TGTGCCAGCAGCTTAGGGAGGAATGAGCAGTTCTTC	CASSLGRNEQFF
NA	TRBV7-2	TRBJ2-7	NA	TGTGCCAGCAGTCCCAGTCATGCGGGAAACCCCTACGAGCAGTACTTC	CASSPSHAGNPYEQYF
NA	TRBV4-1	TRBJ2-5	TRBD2	TGCGCCAGCAGCCTTCTTCCAGCGGGAGGGTTCGAGACCCAGTACTTC	CASSLLPAGGFETQYF
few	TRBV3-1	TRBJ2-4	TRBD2	TGTGCCAGCAGCAGCTCGGGGACTACCAAAAACATTCAGTACTTC	CASSSSGTTKNIQYF
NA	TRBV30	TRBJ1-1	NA	TGTGCCTGGAGTTCCTTCGGGCGTTATGAGAGGAACACTGAAGCTTTCTTT	CAWSSFGRYERNTEAFF
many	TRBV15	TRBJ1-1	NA	TGTGCCACCAGCAGAGAGGGGGGGGCAGATAAGAACACTGAAGCTTTCTTT	CATSREGGADKNTEAFF
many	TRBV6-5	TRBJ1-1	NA	TGTGCCAGCAGTTACGACGGGGGCCGCACTGAAGCTTTCTTT	CASSYDGGRTEAFF
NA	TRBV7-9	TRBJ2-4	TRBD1	TGTGCCAGCAGCCCCAAAGGAGGGCAATCAGGGGGCAAGATGCGGGCCAAAAACATTCAGTACTTC	CASSPKGGQSGGKMRAKNIQYF
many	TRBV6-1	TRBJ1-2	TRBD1	TGTGCCAGCAGCCGCGGCCGGGACAGGGGTTTGGGGACATATGGCTACACCTTC	CASSRGRDRGLGTYGYTF
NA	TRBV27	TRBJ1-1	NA	TGTGCCAGCAGGATTTTCGCAGAGAACACTGAAGCTTTCTTT	CASRIFAENTEAFF
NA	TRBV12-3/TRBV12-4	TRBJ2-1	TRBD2	TGTGCCAGCAGTTTACGGGTCCCGACTAGCGGAATTCTCTACAATGAGCAGTTCTTC	CASSLRVPTSGILYNEQFF
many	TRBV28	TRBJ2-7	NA	TGTGCCAGCAGTTCCCAGGAATTCCAGACCTCCTACGAGCAGTACTTC	CASSSQEFQTSYEQYF
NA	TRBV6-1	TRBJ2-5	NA	TGTGCCAGCAGCTTAATCCACTCGGGTGGGGAGACCCAGTACTTC	CASSLIHSGGETQYF
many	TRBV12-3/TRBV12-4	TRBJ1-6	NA	TGTGCCAGCAGCCCGCTCCAAAGCTCCTATAATTCACCCCTCCACTTT	CASSPLQSSYNSPLHF
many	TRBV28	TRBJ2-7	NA	TGTGCCAGCAGTTTGCTAGGGGACCGTTACGAGCAGTACTTC	CASSLLGDRYEQYF
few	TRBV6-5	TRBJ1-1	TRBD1	TGTGCCAGCAGTTACGATCGGACAGGGCAGAACACTGAAGCTTTCTTT	CASSYDRTGQNTEAFF
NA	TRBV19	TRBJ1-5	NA	TGTGCCAGTAGTATGGTGGGGGACCAGCCCCAGCATTTT	CASSMVGDQPQHF
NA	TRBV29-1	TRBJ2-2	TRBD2	TGCAGCGTTGTTCGGAGCGGGAGGGAGGCCGGGGAGCTGTTTTTT	CSVVRSGREAGELFF
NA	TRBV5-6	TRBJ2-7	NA	TGTGCCAGCAGCTTACAGGAGTTCTACGAGCAGTACTTC	CASSLQEFYEQYF
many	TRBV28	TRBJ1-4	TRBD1	TGTGCCAGCAGTCCCGGGACAGGGAATGAAAAACTGTTTTTT	CASSPGTGNEKLFF
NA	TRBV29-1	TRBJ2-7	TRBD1	TGCAGCGTTAACAGGGGGCTACGTCAGGAGCAGTACTTC	CSVNRGLRQEQYF
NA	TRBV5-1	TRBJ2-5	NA	TGCGCCAGCAGCGCCCGACCTCAAGGAGAGACCCAGTACTTC	CASSARPQGETQYF
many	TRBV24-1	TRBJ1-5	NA	TGTGCCACCAGTGATTCCACAGGGTTGCGCAATCAGCCCCAGCATTTT	CATSDSTGLRNQPQHF
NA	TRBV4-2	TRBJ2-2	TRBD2	TGTGCCAGCAGCCAAGAACTAGCGGGAGGACTCACCGGGGAGCTGTTTTTT	CASSQELAGGLTGELFF
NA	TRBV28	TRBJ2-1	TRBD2	TGTGCCAGCAGTTTATTCTCCGGGAGGGTATGGGGTGAGCAGTTCTTC	CASSLFSGRVWGEQFF
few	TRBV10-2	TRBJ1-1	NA	TGCGCCAGCAGTGCAAGGGGGGATGCTGAAGCTTTCTTT	CASSARGDAEAFF
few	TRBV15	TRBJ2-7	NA	TGTGCCACCAGCAGGGATTACAGACAGACGGGTCTTGGCGAGCAGTACTTC	CATSRDYRQTGLGEQYF
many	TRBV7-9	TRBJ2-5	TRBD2	TGTGCCAGCAGCTTGGGGCTAGCGGGAGCAAGGAGAGAGACCCAGTACTTC	CASSLGLAGARRETQYF
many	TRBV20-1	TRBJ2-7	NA	TGCAGTGCTAGAACAGGGCCCTCCTACGAGCAGTACTTC	CSARTGPSYEQYF
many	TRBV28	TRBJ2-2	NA	TGTGCCAGCAGTTCCAGGGGATTCCCCACCGGGGAGCTGTTTTTT	CASSSRGFPTGELFF
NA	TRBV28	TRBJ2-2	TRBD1	TGTGCCAGCAAATCTCCGGGACAGGGGCATACCGGGGAGCTGTTTTTT	CASKSPGQGHTGELFF
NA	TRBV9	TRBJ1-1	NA	TGTGCCAGCAGCCTCGGGGGAGGGAAGCAGAACACTGAAGCTTTCTTT	CASSLGGGKQNTEAFF
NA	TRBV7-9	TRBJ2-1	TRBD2	TGTGCCAGCAGCCAAGGACTAGCGGGAGCATATGAGCAGTTCTTC	CASSQGLAGAYEQFF
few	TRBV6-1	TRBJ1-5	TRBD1	TGTGCCAGCAGTGCCGGGGACAGGGGAGGTCAGCCCCAGCATTTT	CASSAGDRGGQPQHF
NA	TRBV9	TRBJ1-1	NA	TGTGCCAGCAGCGATGGAATAAACACCGGGGCTTTCTTT	CASSDGINTGAFF
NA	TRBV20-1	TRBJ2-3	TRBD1	TGCAGTGCTCTCAAGGGACAGGGGAGAACAGATACGCAGTATTTT	CSALKGQGRTDTQYF
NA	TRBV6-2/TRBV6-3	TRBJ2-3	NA	TGTGCCAGCCAGGTCGCTGGGTCGGGCACAGATACGCAGTATTTT	CASQVAGSGTDTQYF
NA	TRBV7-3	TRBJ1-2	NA	TGTGCCAGCAGCTCCCGAGCGGGTGGCTACACCTTC	CASSSRAGGYTF
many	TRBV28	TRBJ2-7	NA	TGTGCCAGCAGCTCACCTCGTTGGTCAGCCAGCAACTACGAGCAGTACTTC	CASSSPRWSASNYEQYF
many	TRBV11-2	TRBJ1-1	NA	TGTGCCAGCAGCCGGACTCGGGGCAGGTTGAACACTGAAGCTTTCTTT	CASSRTRGRLNTEAFF
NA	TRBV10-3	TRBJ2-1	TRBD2	TGTGCCATCAAAGAAGGACTAGTCGTTGTGGATGAGCAGTTCTTC	CAIKEGLVVVDEQFF
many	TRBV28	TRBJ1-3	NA	TGTGCCAGCAGTTTCGGAGGGACTGGAAACACCATATATTTT	CASSFGGTGNTIYF
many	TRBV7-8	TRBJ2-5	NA	TGTGCCAGCAGCTTAGGGAGAAAAGAGACCCAGTACTTC	CASSLGRKETQYF
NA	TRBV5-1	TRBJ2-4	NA	TGCGCCAGCAGCTTTTCAGGGTCCCAAAACATTCAGTACTTC	CASSFSGSQNIQYF